The present TCR beta chain was sequenced within a study of cytomegalovirus exposure and HLA in healthy donors. The CDR3 is 15 residues long. Germline-derived CDR1 and CDR2 are MNHNS and SASEGT. V lost 3 bases to trimming and J lost 5 bases, with 14 bases between them. The study, taken as a whole, reports: Specific recognition of CMV antigens was confirmed in vitro for a few chains (all CMV-associated). Usually a TCR sequence was rare, but some public TCRs were found in many donors. The study had only CMV serostatus as immune exposure information.

This clone was seen a handful of times. No antigen is known for it. The PCR used 60 Vbeta and 13 Jbeta primers. Assay used: immunoSEQ multiplex PCR; TCRdb lists only in-frame clones, some missing. The table includes under 150,000 clones, approximately 80% detected once. The V call is TRBV6-1, the J call TRBJ1-3, with no clear D. The material sequenced was PBMCs. This sequence originates from a young man in good health and CMV-seronegative. For the CDR3, the DNA is TGTGCCAGCAGTGATGTGCCAGATCCCCGAAACACCATATATTTT. Its translation is CASSDVPDPRNTIYF.